This TCR beta chain was retrieved from a study of T cell changes during pregnancy in multiple sclerosis. Assay: immunoSEQ multiplex PCR; the TCRdb copy retains only in-frame clones and omits some. The data contain tens of thousands of clones, around 92% of them singletons. The CDR3 loop spans 14 amino acids. CDR1 is SGHKS and CDR2 is YYEKEE in the germline V gene (reference sequence). V lost 4 bases to trimming and J lost 8 bases; unmatched junction nucleotides: 10. This sequence joins TRBV5-5 and TRBJ1-2; 8 positions match TRBD1. This TCR was sampled from a female donor in good health, enrolled as a control in a pregnancy study. Sample: peripheral blood, taken after pregnancy. CDR3 sequence: CASSVPGGVGGYTF. The CDR3, as DNA: TGTGCCAGCAGCGTACCAGGGGGCGTAGGAGGCTACACCTTC.